What follows are 26 T cell receptor beta chains derived from one specimen sequenced in a study of OX40 agonist ivuxolimab in advanced cancers. Receptors were amplified or captured by the immunoSEQ multiplex PCR assay. TCRdb carries this immuneACCESS record with in-frame sequences only. Its versions omit some clonotypes, under half of them owing to an unresolved V gene in the studies checked, with the rest unexplained. This sample holds approximately 87,000 clones; around 90% were observed only once. The ten top clones hold over 4% of the sample. Sample: CD4+ or CD8+ T cells sorted from blood, taken in a trial of the OX40 agonist ivuxolimab. These receptors came from an adult with an advanced solid tumor such as melanoma, head and neck, liver or kidney cancer.

V gene TRBV15 combines with J gene TRBJ2-7, with 8 nucleotides matching TRBD1. The CDR3 is 14 amino acids. Germline V gene data show CDR1 as LNHNV and CDR2 as YYDKDF (reference sequence). After removal of 3 bases from V and 7 bases from J, the junction contained 8 bases not matched to a gene. The CDR3 DNA sequence: TGTGCCACCAGCAGTGGGGACAGGCTGTCAGAGCAGTACTTC. This codes for CATSSGDRLSEQYF.

The chain recombines TRBV28 with TRBJ2-3; TRBD2 might be the D (5 bases). Germline assignment: CDR1 MDHEN and CDR2 SYDVKM. V shed 10 bases and J shed 3 bases, with 17 bases lying between them. The CDR3 runs 14 residues. CDR3 bases: TGTGCCATAGGAGCGCGGGCAGAGACAGATACGCAGTATTTT. This encodes CAIGARAETDTQYF.

The chain recombines TRBV28 with TRBJ2-2, with TRBD1 matching 8 bases. Trimming removed 5 bases from V and 4 bases from J; junction bases left unmatched: 6. The germline gives CDR1 MDHEN, CDR2 SYDVKM. This CDR3 comprises 15 residues. CDR3 region: CASSPRGLGTGELFF. The CDR3 DNA reads TGTGCCAGCAGTCCCAGGGGGCTTGGCACCGGGGAGCTGTTTTTT.

The V call is TRBV18, the J call TRBJ1-2; unclear D gene. There are 14 residues in the CDR3. The V end was cut by 2 bases, the J end by 8 bases, with 15 bases between. The germline V gene encodes CDR1 KGHSH and CDR2 LQKENI. CDR3 sequence (DNA): TGTGCCAGCTCACCAGGCGCAACTCCGGGGGGCTACACCTTC. Amino acid sequence: CASSPGATPGGYTF.

V gene TRBV21-1 combines with J gene TRBJ1-5; TRBD1 is taken as the D call from the table, unchecked against the DNA. TRBV21-1 is given as a pseudogene. This CDR3 has 13 residues. This chain's CDR3 is CASKDRVGEPQHF. For the CDR3, the DNA is TGTGCCAGCAAAGACAGGGTGGGAGAGCCCCAGCATTTT.

This clone was counted at least ten times. The chain recombines TRBV18 with TRBJ1-1; 7 nucleotides line up with TRBD1. J lost 4 bases, V lost 6 bases, and 8 bases had no gene match. The CDR3 is 14 residues long. From germline, CDR1 is KGHSH and CDR2 LQKENI. CDR3 loop: CASSLGQATTEAFF. The CDR3 region has the DNA TGTGCCAGCTCCCTCGGACAGGCGACCACTGAAGCTTTCTTT.

DNA for the CDR3: TGTGCCAGCAGTTCGGGACTAGCGGGCCTAAGCACAGATACGCAGTATTTT. This translates into CASSSGLAGLSTDTQYF. The chain combines TRBV27 with TRBJ2-3, with 12 nucleotides matching TRBD2. V was clipped by 4 bases and J by 0 bases; unmatched bases: 5. The germline V gene encodes CDR1 MNHEY and CDR2 SMNVEV (reference sequence). This CDR3 has 17 amino acids.

The gene calls are TRBV28 and TRBJ1-5; no clear D gene. CDR1 is MDHEN, CDR2 SYDVKM, per germline. Trimming left V 3 bases short and J 3 bases short, with 9 bases between. The CDR3 covers 14 residues. CDR3 nucleotides: TGTGCCAGCAGTTTGGTGAAGATCAATCAGCCCCAGCATTTT. Translating gives CASSLVKINQPQHF.

The chain couples TRBV4-1 to TRBJ2-5; D uncertain. Trimming removed 0 bases at V and 5 bases at J, with 10 bases between. Germline assignment: CDR1 MGHRA and CDR2 YSYEKL. The CDR3 sequence is 14 residues long. The CDR3 here is CASSQERLRETQYF. DNA for the CDR3: TGCGCCAGCAGCCAAGAAAGGTTGCGGGAGACCCAGTACTTC.

The chain uses TRBV2 and TRBJ1-4; a possible D gene is TRBD1 (5 bases). The length of the CDR3 is 14 residues. V shed 6 bases and J shed 2 bases, with 10 bases lying between them. Germline V lookup: CDR1 SNHLY, CDR2 FYNNEI. CDR3 sequence: CASRQGSTNEKLFF. In DNA form, the CDR3 reads TGTGCCAGCAGGCAGGGTAGTACTAATGAAAAACTGTTTTTT.

The chain has TRBV6-1 and TRBJ2-3; tentatively, D is TRBD1 (6 bases). Trimming took 4 bases from V and 0 from J, leaving 8 bases between them. Germline V gene data show CDR1 as MNHNS and CDR2 as SASEGT. This CDR3 spans 14 amino acids. For the CDR3, the DNA is TGTGCCAGCAGTGGCAGGGGTAGCACAGATACGCAGTATTTT. Encoded protein: CASSGRGSTDTQYF.

The chain carries TRBV4-2 and TRBJ1-2; 8 bases are a match to TRBD1. The CDR3 covers 16 residues. V gave up 0 bases and J gave up 3 bases; unmatched junction bases: 6. Germline V gives CDR1 LGHNA, CDR2 YNFKEQ. CDR3 region: CASSQDWQGAYYGYTF. Written as DNA, the CDR3 is TGTGCCAGCAGCCAAGATTGGCAGGGGGCCTACTATGGCTACACCTTC.

In this sample, this clone turned up once. The chain combines TRBV28 with TRBJ1-1; TRBD1 is a possible D gene (6 bases). Trimming cost V 5 bases and J 5 bases, with 15 bases left between them. CDR1 and CDR2 (germline): MDHEN, SYDVKM. CDR3 size: 14 residues. The CDR3 DNA sequence: TGTGCCAGCAGTGCACAGGGAAGGGGTACTGAAGCTTTCTTT. Translation: CASSAQGRGTEAFF.

The V and J genes are TRBV5-1 and TRBJ1-2; D gene uncertain. Trimming pared 0 bases from V and 7 bases from J, leaving 13 bases between. Germline V gene data show CDR1 as SGHRS and CDR2 as YFSETQ. The CDR3 consists of 14 residues. In DNA form, the CDR3 reads TGCGCCAGCAGCTTGGAGCGAGGTGATCGTGGCTACACCTTC. This translates into CASSLERGDRGYTF.

This rearrangement joins TRBV30 to TRBJ2-7; weak D call: TRBD1 (6 bases). CDR1 and CDR2 (germline): GTSNPN, SVGIG (reference sequence). The CDR3 sequence is 15 residues long. Trimming shortened V by 0 bases and J by 2 bases, and 14 bases separated the two germline ends. CDR3 in amino acids: CAWSVPGHNTYEQYF. CDR3 DNA: TGTGCCTGGAGTGTCCCGGGACACAACACCTACGAGCAGTACTTC.

CDR3 DNA: TGTGCTAGTGGTTTGTCCGGGGTTAGGGGCTACACCTTC. This translates into CASGLSGVRGYTF. The rearrangement joins TRBV12-5 to TRBJ1-2; D unclear. The CDR3 spans 13 residues. Trimming took off 2 bases at V and 8 bases at J, with 12 bases between the two ends. Germline V gene sequence: CDR1 LGHNT, CDR2 FRNRAP.

This clone was recorded once. The genes are TRBV7-2 and TRBJ2-7; 7 bases fit TRBD1. This CDR3 has 15 amino acids. Germline assignment: CDR1 SGHTA and CDR2 FQGNSA. V trimming: 1 base; J trimming: 2 bases; junction bases outside the gene matches: 5. CDR3 sequence: CASSLDWDSPYEQYF. As DNA, the CDR3 is TGTGCCAGCAGCTTAGACTGGGACAGTCCCTACGAGCAGTACTTC.

The rearrangement uses TRBV7-9 and TRBJ2-7, with 7 bases that match TRBD1. After removal of 4 bases from V and 7 bases from J, the junction contained 10 bases not matched to a gene. Germline CDR1 SEHNR, CDR2 FQNEAQ (reference sequence). The CDR3 totals 14 residues. This CDR3 is CASSSRTGSEEQYF. The CDR3 coding sequence is TGTGCCAGCAGCTCCCGGACAGGCTCAGAGGAGCAGTACTTC.

The rearrangement links TRBV18 to TRBJ2-5; D unresolved. This CDR3 comprises 13 residues. From germline, CDR1 is KGHSH and CDR2 LQKENI. Trimming removed 0 bases at V and 10 bases at J, with 12 bases between. The CDR3 DNA reads as TGTGCCAGCTCACCACCTCAATTTTTGGGCCAGTACTTC. This translates into CASSPPQFLGQYF.

This clone occurred a few times. This chain connects TRBV7-2 to TRBJ2-2; 11 bases map to TRBD1. Per the germline V gene, CDR1 is SGHTA and CDR2 is FQGNSA. The CDR3 loop spans 16 amino acids. With 6 bases clipped from V and 11 bases from J, the junction kept 14 bases outside the gene matches. CDR3: CASRPSGTGGLGELFF. The CDR3 bases are TGTGCCAGCAGGCCGTCCGGGACAGGGGGTTTAGGCGAGCTGTTTTTT.

This sequence joins TRBV28 and TRBJ1-5, with 7 bases lining up with TRBD1. Trimming at V came to 6 bases and at J to 3 bases, leaving 11 bases not matched to a gene. CDR1 is MDHEN, CDR2 SYDVKM, per germline. The CDR3 length is 16 residues. CDR3 in amino acids: CASSLVQGSYNQPQHF. CDR3 nucleotide sequence: TGTGCCAGCAGCCTAGTACAGGGGAGTTACAATCAGCCCCAGCATTTT.

This clone was seen only once. The gene calls are TRBV5-1 and TRBJ1-1, with 7 bases lining up with TRBD1. The germline V gene has CDR1 SGHRS and CDR2 YFSETQ. This CDR3 contains 15 residues. V was clipped by 3 bases and J by 1 base; unmatched bases: 6. Here the CDR3 reads CASSSSKGANTEAFF. DNA of the CDR3: TGCGCCAGCAGCTCCAGTAAGGGGGCGAACACTGAAGCTTTCTTT.

The DNA for the CDR3 is TGTGCCAGCAGCGTAGTGTCAAGTGTACTAGCGGGAGGAGGGGAAATGAATGAGCAGTTCTTC. Amino acid sequence: CASSVVSSVLAGGGEMNEQFF. The chain employs TRBV9 and TRBJ2-1, with TRBD2 matching over 12 bases. CDR1 SGDLS and CDR2 YYNGEE come from the germline V gene. The junction had 20 bases not matched to a gene; V was cut back by 0 bases and J by 7 bases. The CDR3 is 21 amino acids.

This chain uses TRBV30 with TRBJ2-2; D could derive from TRBD1 or TRBD2 (5 bases each). V dropped 3 bases and J dropped 4 bases, with 12 bases sitting between them. This CDR3 is built from 14 residues. Germline-derived CDR1 and CDR2 are GTSNPN and SVGIG (reference sequence). Here the CDR3 reads CAWREGRGTGELFF. The CDR3 DNA reads as TGTGCCTGGAGAGAGGGGCGCGGCACCGGGGAGCTGTTTTTT.

As concerns this clone: The same CDR3 also results from other DNA sequences found in this sample. V usage is TRBV6-1 and J usage is TRBJ1-2, with D unclear. Germline CDR1 is MNHNS and CDR2 is SASEGT. V was cut by 1 base and J by 3 bases, with 9 bases left in between. The CDR3 length is 14 residues. The CDR3 bases are TGTGCCAGCAGTGAAGACCGGGAGGACTATGGCTACACCTTC. Protein: CASSEDREDYGYTF.

The chain has TRBV19 and TRBJ2-1; 13 bases agree with TRBD2. CDR1 is LNHDA and CDR2 is SQIVND in the germline V gene (reference sequence). The CDR3 sequence is 16 residues long. J lost 5 bases, V lost 7 bases, and 8 bases had no gene match. CDR3 residues: CASTPRGLAGNNEQFF. The CDR3 DNA follows: TGTGCCAGTACCCCTAGGGGACTAGCGGGGAACAATGAGCAGTTCTTC. Using reference TRBV19 and TRBJ2-1 for the parts outside the CDR3, the full variable domain is DGGITQSPKYLFRKEGQNVTLSCEQNLNHDAMYWYRQDPGQGLRLIYYSQIVNDFQKGDIAEGYSVSREKKESFPLTVTSAQKNPTAFYLCASTPRGLAGNNEQFFGPGTRLTVL.